The clone carrying this T cell receptor beta chain was recorded at least ten times. Assembly of TCR beta libraries relied on iRepertoire HTBI primers together with Arm-PCR of CDR3 regions. Using its own MiXCR run on the multiplex PCR reads, TCRdb lists one record per CDR3 protein. Here the sample spans about 530,000 distinct CDR3 sequences, about 16% being singletons. The time point is: newly diagnosed GD, antithyroid drugs for less than 3 months. PBMC-derived RNA was used for the TCR library. This sample is part of a study of regulatory T cells in long-lasting Graves disease. The V end lost 6 bases, the J end lost 4 bases, and 12 bases lay between the germline ends. This CDR3 is 12 amino acids long. Germline V CDR1 and CDR2: DFQATT, SNEGSKA (reference sequence). These data were also filed under a second study, of T cells in Graves' hyperthyroidism and ophthalmopathy.

This sequence joins TRBV20-1 and TRBJ1-1; no reliable D call. Sequencing used peripheral blood mononuclear cells (PBMCs), obtained at new diagnosis, from a patient treated with antithyroid drugs. This receptor was identified in a woman aged 35-65 years with Graves disease. Written as DNA, the CDR3 is TGCAGTGCCTCCGAAGAGAGCACTGAAGCTTTCTTT. This encodes CSASEESTEAFF.